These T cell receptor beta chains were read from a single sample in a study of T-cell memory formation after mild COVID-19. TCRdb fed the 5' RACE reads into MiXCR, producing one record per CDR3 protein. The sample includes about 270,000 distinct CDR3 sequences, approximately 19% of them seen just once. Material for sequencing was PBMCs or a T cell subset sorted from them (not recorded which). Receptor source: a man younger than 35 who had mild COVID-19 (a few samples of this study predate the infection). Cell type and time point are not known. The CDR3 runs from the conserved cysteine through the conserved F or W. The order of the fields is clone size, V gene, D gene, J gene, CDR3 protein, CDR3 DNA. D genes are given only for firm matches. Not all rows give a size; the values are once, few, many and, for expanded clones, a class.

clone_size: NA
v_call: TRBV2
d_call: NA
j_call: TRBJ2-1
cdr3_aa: CASSEDRGGYNEQFF
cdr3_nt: TGTGCCAGCAGTGAAGACAGGGGGGGCTACAATGAGCAGTTCTTC

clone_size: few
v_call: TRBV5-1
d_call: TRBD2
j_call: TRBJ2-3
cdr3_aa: CASSRGEGSDTQYF
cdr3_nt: TGCGCCAGCAGCCGGGGGGAGGGCTCAGATACGCAGTATTTT

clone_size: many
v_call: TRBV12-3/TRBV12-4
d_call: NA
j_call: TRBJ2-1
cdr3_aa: CASSRGPYNEQFF
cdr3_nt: TGTGCCAGCAGCCGGGGACCCTACAATGAGCAGTTCTTC

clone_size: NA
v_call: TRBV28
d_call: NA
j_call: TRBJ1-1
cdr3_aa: CASSGHMNTEAFF
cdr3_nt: TGTGCCAGCAGCGGACATATGAACACTGAAGCTTTCTTT

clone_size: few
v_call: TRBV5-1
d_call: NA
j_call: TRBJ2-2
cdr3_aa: CASRSRVSNTGELFF
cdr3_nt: TGCGCCAGCAGATCCCGGGTATCGAACACCGGGGAGCTGTTTTTT

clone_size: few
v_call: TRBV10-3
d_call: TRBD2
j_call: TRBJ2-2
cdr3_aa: CANDSLAGGPGTGELFF
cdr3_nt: TGTGCCAACGATTCACTAGCGGGGGGGCCTGGCACCGGGGAGCTGTTTTTT

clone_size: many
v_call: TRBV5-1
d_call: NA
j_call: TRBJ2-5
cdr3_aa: CASSFFGPQETQYF
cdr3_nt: TGCGCCAGCAGCTTTTTTGGACCCCAAGAGACCCAGTACTTC

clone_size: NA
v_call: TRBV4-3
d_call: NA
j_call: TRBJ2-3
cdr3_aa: CASSHGTPADTQYF
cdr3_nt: TGCGCCAGCAGCCACGGGACCCCGGCAGATACGCAGTATTTT

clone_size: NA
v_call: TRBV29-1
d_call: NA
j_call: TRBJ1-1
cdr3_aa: CSAHRGAIEAFF
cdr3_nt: TGCAGCGCCCATCGGGGGGCTATTGAAGCTTTCTTT

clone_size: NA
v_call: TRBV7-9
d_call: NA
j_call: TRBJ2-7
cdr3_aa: CVSGKDSYEQYF
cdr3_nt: TGTGTATCTGGGAAGGACTCCTACGAGCAGTACTTC

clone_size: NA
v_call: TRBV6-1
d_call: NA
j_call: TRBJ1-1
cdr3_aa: CASSGRNPTTEAFF
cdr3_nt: TGTGCCAGCAGTGGACGCAACCCCACCACTGAAGCTTTCTTT

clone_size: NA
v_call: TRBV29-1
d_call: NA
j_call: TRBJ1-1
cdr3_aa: CSVNQGENTEAFF
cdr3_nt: TGCAGCGTTAACCAGGGAGAGAACACTGAAGCTTTCTTT

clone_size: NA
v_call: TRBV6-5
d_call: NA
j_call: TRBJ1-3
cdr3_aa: CASSYVGRPTSSGNTIYF
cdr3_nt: TGTGCCAGCAGTTACGTGGGCAGGCCTACCAGCTCTGGAAACACCATATATTTT

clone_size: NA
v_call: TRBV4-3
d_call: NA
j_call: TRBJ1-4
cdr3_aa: CASSQDGDLGEKLFF
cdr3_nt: TGCGCCAGCAGTCAAGATGGGGACTTGGGTGAAAAACTGTTTTTT

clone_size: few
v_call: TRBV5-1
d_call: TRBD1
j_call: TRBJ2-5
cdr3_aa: CASSSTGQGEETQYF
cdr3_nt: TGCGCCAGCAGCTCAACCGGACAGGGAGAAGAGACCCAGTACTTC

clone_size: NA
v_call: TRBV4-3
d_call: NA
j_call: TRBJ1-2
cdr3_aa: CASSQENFGSYTF
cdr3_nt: TGCGCCAGCAGCCAAGAGAACTTTGGTAGCTACACCTTC

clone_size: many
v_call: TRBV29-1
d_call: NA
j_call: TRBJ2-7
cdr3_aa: CSVEDYYYEQYF
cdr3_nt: TGCAGCGTTGAGGACTATTACTACGAGCAGTACTTC

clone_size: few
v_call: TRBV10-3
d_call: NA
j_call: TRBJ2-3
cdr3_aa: CAISGEDSTDTQYF
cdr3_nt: TGTGCCATCAGTGGGGAGGATAGCACAGATACGCAGTATTTT

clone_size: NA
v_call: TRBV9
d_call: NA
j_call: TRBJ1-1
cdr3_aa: CASSVAGDTEAFF
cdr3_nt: TGTGCCAGCAGCGTAGCTGGCGACACTGAAGCTTTCTTT

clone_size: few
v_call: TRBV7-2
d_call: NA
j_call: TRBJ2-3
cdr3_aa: CASGGTDTQYF
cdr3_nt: TGTGCCAGCGGGGGCACAGATACGCAGTATTTT

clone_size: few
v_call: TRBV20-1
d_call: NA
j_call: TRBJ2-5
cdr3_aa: CSARGPASQETQYF
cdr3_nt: TGCAGTGCTAGGGGCCCGGCTAGCCAAGAGACCCAGTACTTC

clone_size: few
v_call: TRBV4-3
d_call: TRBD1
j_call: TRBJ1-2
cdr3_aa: CASSLMRTGEHGYTF
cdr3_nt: TGCGCCAGCAGCCTCATGCGGACAGGGGAACATGGCTACACCTTC

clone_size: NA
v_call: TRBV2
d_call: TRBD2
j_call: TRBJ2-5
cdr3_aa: CASWGRGETQYF
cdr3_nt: TGTGCCAGCTGGGGGAGGGGAGAGACCCAGTACTTC

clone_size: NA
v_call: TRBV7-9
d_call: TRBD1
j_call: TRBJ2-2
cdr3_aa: CASRTGQGTLGTGELFF
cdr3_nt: TGTGCCAGCAGAACCGGACAGGGCACCCTGGGCACCGGGGAGCTGTTTTTT

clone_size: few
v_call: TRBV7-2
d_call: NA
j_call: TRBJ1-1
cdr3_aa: CASSLAAVGTEAFF
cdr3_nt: TGTGCCAGCAGCTTAGCGGCAGTGGGCACTGAAGCTTTCTTT

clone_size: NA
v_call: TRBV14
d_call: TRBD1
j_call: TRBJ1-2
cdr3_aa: CASSQEGTAYYGYTF
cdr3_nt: TGTGCCAGCAGCCAAGAAGGGACAGCTTACTATGGCTACACCTTC

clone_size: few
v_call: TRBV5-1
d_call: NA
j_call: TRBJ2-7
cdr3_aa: CASSLDSSLSYEQYF
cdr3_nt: TGCGCCAGCAGCCTGGACAGCTCGCTCTCCTACGAGCAGTACTTC

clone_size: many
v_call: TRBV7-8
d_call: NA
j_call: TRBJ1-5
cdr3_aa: CASSLLSSGGNQPQHF
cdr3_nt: TGTGCCAGCAGCTTATTGTCATCAGGGGGCAATCAGCCCCAGCATTTT

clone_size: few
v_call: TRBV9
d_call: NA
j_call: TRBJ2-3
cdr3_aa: CASSVADGPTDTQYF
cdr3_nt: TGTGCCAGCAGCGTAGCTGACGGGCCTACAGATACGCAGTATTTT

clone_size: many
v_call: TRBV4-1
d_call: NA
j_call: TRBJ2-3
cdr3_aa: CASSQVKWSAGETDTQYF
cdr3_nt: TGCGCCAGCAGCCAAGTCAAGTGGTCGGCCGGGGAGACAGATACGCAGTATTTT

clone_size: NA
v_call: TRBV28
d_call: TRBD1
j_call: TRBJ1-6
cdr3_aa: CATQDRGPFESPLHF
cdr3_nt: TGTGCCACCCAAGACAGGGGGCCTTTTGAATCACCCCTCCACTTT

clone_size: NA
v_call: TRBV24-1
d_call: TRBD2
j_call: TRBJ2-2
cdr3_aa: CATSDLPGGANTGELFF
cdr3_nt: TGTGCCACCAGTGATTTGCCGGGGGGGGCGAACACCGGGGAGCTGTTTTTT

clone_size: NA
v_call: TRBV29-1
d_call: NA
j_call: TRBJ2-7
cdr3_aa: CSVFRAGSYEQYF
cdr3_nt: TGCAGCGTTTTCCGGGCCGGCTCCTACGAGCAGTACTTC

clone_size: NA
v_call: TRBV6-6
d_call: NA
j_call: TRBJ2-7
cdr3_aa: CASSFDRYGVPDYEQYF
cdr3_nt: TGTGCCAGCAGTTTCGACCGCTATGGGGTACCGGATTACGAGCAGTACTTC

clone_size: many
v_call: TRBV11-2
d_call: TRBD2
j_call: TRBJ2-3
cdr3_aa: CASSLGASGGTDTQYF
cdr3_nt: TGTGCCAGCAGCTTAGGGGCTAGCGGGGGAACAGATACGCAGTATTTT

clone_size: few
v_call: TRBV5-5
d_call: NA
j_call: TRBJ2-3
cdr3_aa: CASSLGGTAGDTQYF
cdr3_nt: TGTGCCAGCAGCTTGGGGGGGACCGCGGGAGATACGCAGTATTTT

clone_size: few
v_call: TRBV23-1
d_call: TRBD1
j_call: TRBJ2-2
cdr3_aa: CAVPGGSGGELFF
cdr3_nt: TGCGCCGTCCCAGGGGGCTCAGGCGGGGAGCTGTTTTTT

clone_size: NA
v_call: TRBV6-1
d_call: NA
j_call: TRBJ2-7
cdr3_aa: CASSSHSSYEQYF
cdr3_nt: TGTGCCAGTTCCAGCCATAGCTCCTACGAGCAGTACTTC

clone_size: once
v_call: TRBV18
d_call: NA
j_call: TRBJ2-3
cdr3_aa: CASSPPLAPGPHHATDTQYF
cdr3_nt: TGTGCCAGCTCACCACCCCTTGCTCCCGGGCCCCACCACGCCACAGATACGCAGTATTTT

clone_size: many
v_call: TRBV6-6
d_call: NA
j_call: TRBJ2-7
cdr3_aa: CASSNGESSYEQYF
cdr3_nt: TGTGCCAGCAGTAACGGGGAGAGCTCCTACGAGCAGTACTTC